These T cell receptor beta chains were read from a single sample in a study of blood T cell repertoires in COVID-19. Some clones are missing from TCRdb's copy, which holds only in-frame ones; the method was immunoSEQ multiplex PCR. The profile shows 150,000 to 200,000 clones, roughly nine tenths of them singletons. Sequencing input: peripheral blood. These receptors were taken from a woman between 70 and 85 years old with acute or convalescent COVID-19. The CDR3 runs from the conserved cysteine through the conserved F or W.

V gene	J gene	CDR3 protein
TRBV2	TRBJ2-7	CASGGMAYEQYF
TRBV29-1	TRBJ1-3	CSVEVAGGAIYF
TRBV28	TRBJ2-1	CASSSPGLAGGNEQFF
TRBV9	TRBJ2-1	CASSVGSGRYNEQFF
TRBV7-9	TRBJ2-2	CASSVPSGTTTGELFF
TRBV11-2	TRBJ1-1	CASSMGQGLNEAFF
TRBV5-1	TRBJ2-1	CASSSGRGQGEQFF
TRBV9	TRBJ2-7	CASSGPGTVAYEQYF
TRBV7-2	TRBJ1-2	CASSLEGGALYGYTF
TRBV7-2	TRBJ1-5	CASSSMTGGGNQPQHF
TRBV13	TRBJ2-7	CASSPRWTSTYEQYF